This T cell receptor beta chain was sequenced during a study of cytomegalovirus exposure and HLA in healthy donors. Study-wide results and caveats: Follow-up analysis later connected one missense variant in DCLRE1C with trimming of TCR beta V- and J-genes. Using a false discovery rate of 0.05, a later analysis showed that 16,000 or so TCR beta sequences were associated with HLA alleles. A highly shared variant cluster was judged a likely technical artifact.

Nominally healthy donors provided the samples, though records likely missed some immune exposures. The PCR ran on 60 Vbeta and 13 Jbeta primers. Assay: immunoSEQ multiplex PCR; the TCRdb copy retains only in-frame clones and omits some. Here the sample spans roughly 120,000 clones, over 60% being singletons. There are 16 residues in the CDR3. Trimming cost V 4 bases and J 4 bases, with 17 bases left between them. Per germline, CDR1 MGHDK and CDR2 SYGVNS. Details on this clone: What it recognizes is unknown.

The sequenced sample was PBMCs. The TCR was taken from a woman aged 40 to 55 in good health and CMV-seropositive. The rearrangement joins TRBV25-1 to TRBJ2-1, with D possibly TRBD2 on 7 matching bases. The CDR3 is CASSAIWGGVYNEQFF. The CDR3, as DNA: TGTGCCAGCAGTGCCATTTGGGGGGGCGTATACAATGAGCAGTTCTTC.